The rows below give T cell receptor beta chains drawn from one sample of a study of blood T cell repertoires in COVID-19. Some clones are missing from TCRdb's copy, which holds only in-frame ones; the method was immunoSEQ multiplex PCR. The sample has approximately 140,000 clones; around nine tenths are singletons. The sample taken for sequencing was peripheral blood. These receptors all come from a woman aged 55-70 years with acute or convalescent COVID-19. Each CDR3 is given with its conserved first and last residue. A D gene is named only where the DNA matches it firmly. For some rows the clone size is stated as once, few or many, or as a class when expanded; others skip it.

TRBD1 . TRBJ1-5 TRBV18 CASSPGTGYQPQHF TGTGCCAGCTCACCGGGGACAGGGTATCAGCCCCAGCATTTT
TRBD1 . TRBJ1-3 TRBV11-2 CASSYTGASGNTIYF TGTGCCAGCAGCTACACAGGGGCCTCTGGAAACACCATATATTTT
. . TRBJ2-7 TRBV12-3/TRBV12-4 CASSSTGSATIYF TGTGCCAGCAGTTCGACAGGCTCCGCGACAATTTACTTC
. . TRBJ1-5 TRBV19 CASSEVGGQPQHF TGTGCCAGTAGTGAAGTGGGGGGGCAGCCCCAGCATTTT
. . TRBJ1-2 TRBV19 CASQPSGQTMAGYTF TGTGCCAGCCAACCCTCAGGGCAAACTATGGCTGGCTACACCTTC
TRBD1 . TRBJ2-7 TRBV7-2 CASSLVGTGSYEQYF TGTGCCAGCAGCTTAGTGGGGACAGGTTCCTACGAGCAGTACTTC
TRBD1 . TRBJ1-4 TRBV5-1 CASSLGTGTVREKLFF TGCGCCAGCAGCTTAGGAACCGGGACAGTACGAGAAAAACTGTTTTTT
. . TRBJ1-1 TRBV4-2 CASSQSSGTEAFF TGTGCCAGCAGCCAATCTTCGGGGACTGAAGCTTTCTTT
TRBD2 few TRBJ2-3 TRBV9 CASSAEFAGTSSSSTDTQYF TGTGCCAGCAGCGCAGAATTTGCCGGGACTAGCTCGTCTAGCACAGATACGCAGTATTTT
TRBD1 once TRBJ1-1 TRBV10-3 CAISETGGTEAFF TGTGCCATCAGTGAAACAGGGGGCACTGAAGCTTTCTTT
TRBD1 . TRBJ1-5 TRBV18 CASSQTGGNQPQHF TGTGCCAGCTCACAGACAGGGGGGAATCAGCCCCAGCATTTT
. . TRBJ1-5 TRBV20-1 CSASKGRGSYGYQPQHF TGCAGTGCTAGTAAAGGTAGGGGGAGTTATGGCTATCAGCCCCAGCATTTT
. . TRBJ1-1 TRBV15 CATSSFGSGKNTEAFF TGTGCCACCAGCAGTTTCGGGTCAGGGAAGAACACTGAAGCTTTCTTT
. . TRBJ2-1 TRBV5-4 CASRPTSTIIYNEQFF TGTGCCAGCCGGCCGACCAGCACTATTATCTACAATGAGCAGTTCTTC
. . TRBJ1-1 TRBV19 CASNDRGGAEAFF TGTGCCAGTAATGACAGAGGCGGGGCTGAAGCTTTCTTT
TRBD2 . TRBJ2-3 TRBV7-8 CASSLAGWGGGGGTQYF TGTGCCAGCAGCTTAGCGGGATGGGGCGGGGGAGGCGGTACGCAGTATTTT
. . TRBJ1-2 TRBV15 CATRAGGGGYTF TGTGCCACCAGGGCTGGCGGGGGTGGCTACACCTTC
. . TRBJ1-4 TRBV2 CASSKQGLTEKLFF TGTGCCAGCAGTAAACAGGGATTGACTGAAAAACTGTTTTTT
. . TRBJ2-5 TRBV5-1 CASSLGGTRETQYF TGCGCCAGCAGCTTGGGGGGCACTCGGGAGACCCAGTACTTC
TRBD1 . TRBJ1-1 TRBV10-3 CAISEGTGRTEAFF TGTGCCATCAGTGAGGGGACAGGGAGGACTGAAGCTTTCTTT